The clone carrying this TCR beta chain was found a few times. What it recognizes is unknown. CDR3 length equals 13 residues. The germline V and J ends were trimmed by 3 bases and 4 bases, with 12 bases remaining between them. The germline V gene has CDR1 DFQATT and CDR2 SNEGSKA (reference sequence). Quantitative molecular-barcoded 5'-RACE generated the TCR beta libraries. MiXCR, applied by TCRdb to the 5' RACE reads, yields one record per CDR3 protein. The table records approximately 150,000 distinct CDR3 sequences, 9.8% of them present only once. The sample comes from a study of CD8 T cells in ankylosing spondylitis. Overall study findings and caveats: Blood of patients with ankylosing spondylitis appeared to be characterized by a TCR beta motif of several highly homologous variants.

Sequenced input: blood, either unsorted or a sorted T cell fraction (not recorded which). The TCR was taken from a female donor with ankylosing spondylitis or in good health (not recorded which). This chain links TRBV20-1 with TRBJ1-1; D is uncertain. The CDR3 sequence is CSASRQSLTEAFF. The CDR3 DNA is TGCAGTGCTAGTCGGCAGTCCCTCACTGAAGCTTTCTTT.